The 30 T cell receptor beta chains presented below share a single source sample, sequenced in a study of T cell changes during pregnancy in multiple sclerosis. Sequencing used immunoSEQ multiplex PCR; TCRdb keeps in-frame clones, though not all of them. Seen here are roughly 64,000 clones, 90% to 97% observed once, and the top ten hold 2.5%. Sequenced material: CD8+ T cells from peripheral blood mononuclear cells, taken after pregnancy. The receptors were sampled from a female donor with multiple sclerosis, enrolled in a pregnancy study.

In nucleotides, the CDR3 is TGTGCCAGCAGCGTGGGGACAGGGGGTCCGAATGAAAAACTGTTTTTT. As protein: CASSVGTGGPNEKLFF. J is TRBJ1-4 and V is TRBV9, with 11 bases identical to TRBD1. Germline trimming cut 2 bases from V and 5 bases from J; bases unmatched to any gene: 5. Germline V lookup: CDR1 SGDLS, CDR2 YYNGEE. This CDR3 has 16 amino acids. The full variable domain, in which reference TRBV9 and TRBJ1-4 provide the parts outside the CDR3, is DSGVTQTPKHLITATGQRVTLRCSPRSGDLSVYWYQQSLDQGLQFLIQYYNGEERAKGNILERFSAQQFPDLHSELNLSSLELGDSALYFCASSVGTGGPNEKLFFGSGTQLSVL.

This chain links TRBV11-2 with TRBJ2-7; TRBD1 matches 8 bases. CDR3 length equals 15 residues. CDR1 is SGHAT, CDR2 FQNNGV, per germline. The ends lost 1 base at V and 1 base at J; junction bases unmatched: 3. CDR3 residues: CASSLGGTGSYEQYF. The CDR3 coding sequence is TGTGCCAGCAGCTTAGGGGGGACAGGATCCTACGAGCAGTACTTC.

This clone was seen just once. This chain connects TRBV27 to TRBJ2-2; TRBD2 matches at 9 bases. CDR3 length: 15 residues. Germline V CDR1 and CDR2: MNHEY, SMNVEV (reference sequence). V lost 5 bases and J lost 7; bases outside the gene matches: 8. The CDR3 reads CASSPLAGAGGELFF. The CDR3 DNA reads TGTGCCAGCAGTCCTTTAGCGGGAGCGGGCGGGGAGCTGTTTTTT.

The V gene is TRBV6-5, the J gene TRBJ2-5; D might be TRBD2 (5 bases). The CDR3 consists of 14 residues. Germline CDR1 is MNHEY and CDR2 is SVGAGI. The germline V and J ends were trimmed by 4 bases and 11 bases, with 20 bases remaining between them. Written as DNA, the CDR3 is TGTGCCAGCAGTTTTGGTGGGAGTGATTGGGAGCAGTACTTC. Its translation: CASSFGGSDWEQYF.

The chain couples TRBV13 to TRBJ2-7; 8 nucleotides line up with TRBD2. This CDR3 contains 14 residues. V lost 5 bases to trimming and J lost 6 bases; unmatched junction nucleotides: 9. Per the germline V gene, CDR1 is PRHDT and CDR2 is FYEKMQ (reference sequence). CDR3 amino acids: CASSNYPGTSEQYF. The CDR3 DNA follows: TGTGCCAGCAGCAACTACCCCGGGACTAGCGAGCAGTACTTC.

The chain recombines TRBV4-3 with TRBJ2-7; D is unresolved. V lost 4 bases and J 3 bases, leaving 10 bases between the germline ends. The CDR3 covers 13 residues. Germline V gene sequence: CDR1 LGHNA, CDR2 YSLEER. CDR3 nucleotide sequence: TGCGCCAGCAGCCCGAGTTCCGGCTACGAGCAGTACTTC. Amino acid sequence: CASSPSSGYEQYF.

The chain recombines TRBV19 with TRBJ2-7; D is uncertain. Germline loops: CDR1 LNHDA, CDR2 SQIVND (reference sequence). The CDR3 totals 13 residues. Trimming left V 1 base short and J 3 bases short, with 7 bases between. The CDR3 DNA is TGTGCCAGTAGTATAGGACTCTACTACGAGCAGTACTTC. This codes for CASSIGLYYEQYF.

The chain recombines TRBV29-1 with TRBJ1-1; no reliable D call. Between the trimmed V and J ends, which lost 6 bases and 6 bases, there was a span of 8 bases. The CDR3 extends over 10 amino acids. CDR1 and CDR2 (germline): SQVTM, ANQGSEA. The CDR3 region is CSVAGAEAFF. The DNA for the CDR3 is TGCAGCGTGGCCGGAGCTGAAGCTTTCTTT.

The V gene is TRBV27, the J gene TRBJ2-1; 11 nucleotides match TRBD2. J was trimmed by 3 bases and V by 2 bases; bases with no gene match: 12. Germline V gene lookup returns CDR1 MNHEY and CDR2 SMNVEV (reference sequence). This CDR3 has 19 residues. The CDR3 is CASSLPGTSGRSGYNEQFF. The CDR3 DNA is TGTGCCAGCAGTTTACCCGGGACTAGCGGAAGGAGTGGCTACAATGAGCAGTTCTTC.

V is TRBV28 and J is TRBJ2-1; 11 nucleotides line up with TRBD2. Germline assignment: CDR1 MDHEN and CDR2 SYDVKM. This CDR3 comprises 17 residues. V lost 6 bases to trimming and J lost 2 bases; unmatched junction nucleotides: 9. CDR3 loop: CASSFPLLAGAYNEQFF. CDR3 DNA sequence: TGTGCCAGCAGCTTCCCGTTACTAGCGGGAGCCTACAATGAGCAGTTCTTC.

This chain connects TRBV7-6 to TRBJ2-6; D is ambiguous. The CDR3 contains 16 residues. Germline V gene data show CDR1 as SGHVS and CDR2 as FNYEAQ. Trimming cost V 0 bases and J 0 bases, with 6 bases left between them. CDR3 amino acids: CASSLAQPSGANVLTF. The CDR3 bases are TGTGCCAGCAGCTTAGCACAGCCCTCTGGGGCCAACGTCCTGACTTTC.

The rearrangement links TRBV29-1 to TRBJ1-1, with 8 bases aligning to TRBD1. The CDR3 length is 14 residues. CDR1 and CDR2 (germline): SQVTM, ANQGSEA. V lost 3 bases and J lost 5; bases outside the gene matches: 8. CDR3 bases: TGCAGCGTTGATGGACAGGGCTCCCTAACTGAAGCTTTCTTT. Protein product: CSVDGQGSLTEAFF.

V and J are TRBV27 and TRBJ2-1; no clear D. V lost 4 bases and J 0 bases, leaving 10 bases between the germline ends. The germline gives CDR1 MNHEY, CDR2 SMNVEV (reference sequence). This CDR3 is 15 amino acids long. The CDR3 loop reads CASSSGEFSYNEQFF. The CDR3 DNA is TGTGCCAGCAGTTCGGGTGAGTTCTCCTACAATGAGCAGTTCTTC.

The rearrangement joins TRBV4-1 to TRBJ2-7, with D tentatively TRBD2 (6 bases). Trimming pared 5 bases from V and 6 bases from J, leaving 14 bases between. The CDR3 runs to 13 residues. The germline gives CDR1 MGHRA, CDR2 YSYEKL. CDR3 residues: CASSSGTYVEQYF. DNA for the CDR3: TGCGCCAGCAGCTCCGGGACTTACGTCGAGCAGTACTTC.

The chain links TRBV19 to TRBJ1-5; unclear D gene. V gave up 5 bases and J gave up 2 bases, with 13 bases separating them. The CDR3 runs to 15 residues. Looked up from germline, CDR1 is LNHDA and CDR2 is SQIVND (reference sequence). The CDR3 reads CASSFAHGGNQPQHF. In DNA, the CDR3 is TGTGCCAGTAGTTTCGCCCACGGGGGCAATCAGCCCCAGCATTTT.

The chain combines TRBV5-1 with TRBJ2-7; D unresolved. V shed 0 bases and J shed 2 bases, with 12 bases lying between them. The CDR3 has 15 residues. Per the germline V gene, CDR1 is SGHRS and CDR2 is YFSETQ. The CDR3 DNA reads TGCGCCAGCAGCTTGGACAGCCAGTTCACCTACGAGCAGTACTTC. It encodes CASSLDSQFTYEQYF.

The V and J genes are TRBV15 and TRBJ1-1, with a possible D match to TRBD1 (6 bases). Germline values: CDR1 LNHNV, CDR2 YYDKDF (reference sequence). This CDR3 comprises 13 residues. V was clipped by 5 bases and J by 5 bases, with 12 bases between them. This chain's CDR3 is CATSVGGDTEAFF. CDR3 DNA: TGTGCCACCAGCGTAGGGGGGGATACTGAAGCTTTCTTT.

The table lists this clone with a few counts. CDR3 region: CASSEGTGVVPQHF. DNA of the CDR3: TGTGCCAGCAGTGAAGGGACAGGTGTGGTTCCCCAGCATTTT. The rearrangement links TRBV6-1 to TRBJ1-5, with 7 bases matching TRBD1. J was trimmed by 10 bases and V by 1 base; bases with no gene match: 7. This CDR3 is built from 14 residues. Germline assignment: CDR1 MNHNS and CDR2 SASEGT.

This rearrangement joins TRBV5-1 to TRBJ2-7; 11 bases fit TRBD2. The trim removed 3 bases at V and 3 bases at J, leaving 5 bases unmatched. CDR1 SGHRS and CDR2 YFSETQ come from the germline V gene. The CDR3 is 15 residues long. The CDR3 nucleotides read TGCGCCAGCAGCTCAGGGACTAGCGGATACTACGAGCAGTACTTC. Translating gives CASSSGTSGYYEQYF.

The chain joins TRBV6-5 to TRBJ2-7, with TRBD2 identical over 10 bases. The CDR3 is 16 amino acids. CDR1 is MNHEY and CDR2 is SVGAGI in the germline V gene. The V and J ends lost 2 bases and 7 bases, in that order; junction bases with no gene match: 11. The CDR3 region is CASSYGRGIAGGEQYF. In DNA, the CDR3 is TGTGCCAGCAGTTACGGGAGGGGGATAGCGGGAGGAGAGCAGTACTTC.

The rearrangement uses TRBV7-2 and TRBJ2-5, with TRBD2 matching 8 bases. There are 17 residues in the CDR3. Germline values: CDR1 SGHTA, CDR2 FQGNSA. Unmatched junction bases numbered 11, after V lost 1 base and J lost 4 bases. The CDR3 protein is CASSLDRPAGARETQYF. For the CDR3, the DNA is TGTGCCAGCAGCTTAGATAGGCCAGCGGGAGCAAGAGAGACCCAGTACTTC.

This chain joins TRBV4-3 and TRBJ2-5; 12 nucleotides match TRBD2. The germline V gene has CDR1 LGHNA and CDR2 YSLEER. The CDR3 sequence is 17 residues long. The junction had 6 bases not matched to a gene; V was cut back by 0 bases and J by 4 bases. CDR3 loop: CASSQDTSGRSGETQYF. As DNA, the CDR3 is TGCGCCAGCAGCCAAGATACTAGCGGGAGGTCTGGAGAGACCCAGTACTTC.

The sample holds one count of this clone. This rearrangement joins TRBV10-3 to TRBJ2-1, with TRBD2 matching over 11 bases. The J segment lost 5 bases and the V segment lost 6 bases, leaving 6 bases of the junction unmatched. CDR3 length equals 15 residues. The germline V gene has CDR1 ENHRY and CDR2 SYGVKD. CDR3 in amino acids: CAISDGTSGNNEQFF. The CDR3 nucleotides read TGTGCCATCAGCGACGGGACTAGCGGCAACAATGAGCAGTTCTTC.

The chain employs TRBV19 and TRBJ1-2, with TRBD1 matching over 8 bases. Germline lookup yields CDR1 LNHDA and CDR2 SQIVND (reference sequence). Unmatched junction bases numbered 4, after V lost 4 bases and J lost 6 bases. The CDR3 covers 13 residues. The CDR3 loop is CASSTTGADGYTF. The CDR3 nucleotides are TGTGCCAGTAGTACGACAGGGGCCGATGGCTACACCTTC.

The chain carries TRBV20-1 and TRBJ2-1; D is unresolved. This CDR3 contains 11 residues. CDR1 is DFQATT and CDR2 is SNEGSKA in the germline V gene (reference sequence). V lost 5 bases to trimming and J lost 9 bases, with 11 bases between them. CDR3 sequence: CSARLRAEQFF. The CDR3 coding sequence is TGCAGTGCTCGCCTTAGAGCTGAGCAGTTCTTC.

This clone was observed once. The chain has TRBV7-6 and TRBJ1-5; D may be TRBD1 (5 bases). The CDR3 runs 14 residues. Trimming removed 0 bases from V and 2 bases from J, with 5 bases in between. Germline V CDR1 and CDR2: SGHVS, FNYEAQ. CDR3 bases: TGTGCCAGCAGCTTAGCAGGGGGCAATCAGCCCCAGCATTTT. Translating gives CASSLAGGNQPQHF.

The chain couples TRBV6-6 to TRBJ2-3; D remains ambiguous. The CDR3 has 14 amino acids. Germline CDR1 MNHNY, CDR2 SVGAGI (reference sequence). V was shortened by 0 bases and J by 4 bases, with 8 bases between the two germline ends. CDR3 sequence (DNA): TGTGCCAGCAGTTACTCCAGCGAGGCAGATACGCAGTATTTT. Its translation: CASSYSSEADTQYF.

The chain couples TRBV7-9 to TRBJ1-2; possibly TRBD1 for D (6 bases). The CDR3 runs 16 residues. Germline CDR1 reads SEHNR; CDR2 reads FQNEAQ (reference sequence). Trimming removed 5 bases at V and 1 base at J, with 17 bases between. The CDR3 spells CASSDGTKDFNYGYTF. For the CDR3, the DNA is TGTGCCAGCAGCGACGGGACAAAAGACTTTAACTATGGCTACACCTTC.

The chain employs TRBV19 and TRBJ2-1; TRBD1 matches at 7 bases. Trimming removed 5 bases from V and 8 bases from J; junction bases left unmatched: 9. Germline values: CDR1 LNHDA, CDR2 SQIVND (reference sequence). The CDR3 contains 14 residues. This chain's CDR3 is CASSPAGGIYEQFF. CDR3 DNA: TGTGCCAGTAGTCCCGCAGGGGGAATATATGAGCAGTTCTTC.

CDR3 DNA sequence: TGTGCCAGCAGCTTGCGGGGACTAGCGGGAGGGACCTACAATGAGCAGTTCTTC. Protein sequence: CASSLRGLAGGTYNEQFF. This rearrangement joins TRBV5-4 to TRBJ2-1; the match to TRBD2 covers 16 bases. CDR1 is SGHNT, CDR2 YYREEE, per germline (reference sequence). Trimming took 1 base from V and 2 from J; bases not matched to a gene: 3. The CDR3 is 18 amino acids.